This entry describes one T cell receptor beta chain. Per the authors' pipeline: Estimates of nucleated cell counts were drawn from the amplification of reference gene primers. Profiling relied on immunoSEQ multiplex PCR, and the TCRdb table lists in-frame clones only, not all of them. D and trimming come from the DNA, and the V and J calls and clone size come from that table. The sample consists of 55,000 to 75,000 clones, more than 90% of them appearing once. The data are from a study of blood T cell repertoires in COVID-19. Looked up from germline, CDR1 is SQVTM and CDR2 is ANQGSEA. There are 13 residues in the CDR3. V was clipped by 6 bases and J by 4 bases; unmatched bases: 5.

Sample: peripheral blood. The chain combines TRBV29-1 with TRBJ1-5, with TRBD1 matching 8 bases. This TCR was recovered from a man in his 60s with acute or convalescent COVID-19. For the CDR3, the DNA is TGCAGCGTCGGACAGGGCCTAAATCAGCCCCAGCATTTT. Residues: CSVGQGLNQPQHF.